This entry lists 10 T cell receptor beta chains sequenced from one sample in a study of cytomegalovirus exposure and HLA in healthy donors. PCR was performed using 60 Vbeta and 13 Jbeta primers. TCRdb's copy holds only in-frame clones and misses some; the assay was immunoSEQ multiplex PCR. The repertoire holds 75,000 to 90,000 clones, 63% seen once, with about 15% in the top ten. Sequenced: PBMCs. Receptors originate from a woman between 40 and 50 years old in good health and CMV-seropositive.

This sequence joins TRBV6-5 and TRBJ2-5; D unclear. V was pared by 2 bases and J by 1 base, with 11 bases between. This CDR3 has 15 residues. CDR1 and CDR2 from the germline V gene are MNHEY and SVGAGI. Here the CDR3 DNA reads TGTGCCAGCAGTTACAACGTTTGGAGCCAAGAGACCCAGTACTTC. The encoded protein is CASSYNVWSQETQYF.

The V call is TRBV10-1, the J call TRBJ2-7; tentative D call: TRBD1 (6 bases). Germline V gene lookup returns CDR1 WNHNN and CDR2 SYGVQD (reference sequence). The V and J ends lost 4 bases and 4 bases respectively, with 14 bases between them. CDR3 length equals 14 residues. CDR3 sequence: CASSVGGDVYEQYF. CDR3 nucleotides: TGCGCCAGCAGTGTAGGGGGAGATGTTTACGAGCAGTACTTC.

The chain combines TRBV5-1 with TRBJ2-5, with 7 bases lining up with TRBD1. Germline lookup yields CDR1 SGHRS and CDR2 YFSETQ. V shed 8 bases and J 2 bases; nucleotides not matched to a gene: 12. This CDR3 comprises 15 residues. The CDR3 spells CASCRNPGQQETQYF. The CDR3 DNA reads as TGCGCCAGTTGTCGTAATCCGGGACAGCAAGAGACCCAGTACTTC.

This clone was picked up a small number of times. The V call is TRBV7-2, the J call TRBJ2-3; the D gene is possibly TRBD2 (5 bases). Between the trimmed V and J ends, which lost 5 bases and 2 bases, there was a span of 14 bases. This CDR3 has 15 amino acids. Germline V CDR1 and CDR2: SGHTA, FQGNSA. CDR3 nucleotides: TGTGCCAGCAGCCGAGAGGGTAGAGTCACAGATACGCAGTATTTT. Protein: CASSREGRVTDTQYF.

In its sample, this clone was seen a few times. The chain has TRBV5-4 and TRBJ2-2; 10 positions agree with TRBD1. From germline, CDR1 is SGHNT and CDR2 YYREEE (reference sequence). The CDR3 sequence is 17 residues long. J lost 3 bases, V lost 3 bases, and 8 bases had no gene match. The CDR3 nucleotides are TGTGCCAGCAGCTCCAAGCCGGGACAGGGGCACACCGGGGAGCTGTTTTTT. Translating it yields CASSSKPGQGHTGELFF.

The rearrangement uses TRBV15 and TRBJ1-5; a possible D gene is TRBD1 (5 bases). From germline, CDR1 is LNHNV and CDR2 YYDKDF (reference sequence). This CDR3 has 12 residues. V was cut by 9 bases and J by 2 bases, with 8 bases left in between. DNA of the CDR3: TGTGCCACGGGGGAGGGCAATCAGCCCCAGCATTTT. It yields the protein CATGEGNQPQHF.

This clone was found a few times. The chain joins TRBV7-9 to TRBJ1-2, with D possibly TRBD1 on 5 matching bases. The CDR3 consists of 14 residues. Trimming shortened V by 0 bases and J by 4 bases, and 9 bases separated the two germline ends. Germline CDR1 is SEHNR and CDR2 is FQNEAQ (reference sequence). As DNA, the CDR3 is TGTGCCAGCAGCTTAGCAGGGGTGAGCTATGGCTACACCTTC. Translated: CASSLAGVSYGYTF.

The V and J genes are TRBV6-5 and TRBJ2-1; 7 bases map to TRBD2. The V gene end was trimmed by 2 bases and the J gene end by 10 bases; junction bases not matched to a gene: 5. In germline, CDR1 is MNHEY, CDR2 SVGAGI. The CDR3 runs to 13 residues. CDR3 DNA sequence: TGTGCCAGCAGTTACGAACGGGGGGAGGAGCAGTTCTTC. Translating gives CASSYERGEEQFF.

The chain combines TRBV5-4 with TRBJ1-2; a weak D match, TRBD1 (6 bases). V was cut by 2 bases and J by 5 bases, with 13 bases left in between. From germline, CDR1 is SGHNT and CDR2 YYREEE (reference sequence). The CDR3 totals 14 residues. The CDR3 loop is CASSLRDTTYGYTF. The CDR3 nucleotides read TGTGCCAGCAGCTTACGGGACACCACGTATGGCTACACCTTC.

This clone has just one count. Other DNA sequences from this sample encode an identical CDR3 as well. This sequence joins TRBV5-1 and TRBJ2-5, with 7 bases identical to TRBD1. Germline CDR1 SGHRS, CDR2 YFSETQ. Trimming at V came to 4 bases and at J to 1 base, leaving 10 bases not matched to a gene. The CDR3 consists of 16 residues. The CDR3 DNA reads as TGCGCCAGCAGCGCAGGGACAGACGCCACCCAAGAGACCCAGTACTTC. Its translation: CASSAGTDATQETQYF.